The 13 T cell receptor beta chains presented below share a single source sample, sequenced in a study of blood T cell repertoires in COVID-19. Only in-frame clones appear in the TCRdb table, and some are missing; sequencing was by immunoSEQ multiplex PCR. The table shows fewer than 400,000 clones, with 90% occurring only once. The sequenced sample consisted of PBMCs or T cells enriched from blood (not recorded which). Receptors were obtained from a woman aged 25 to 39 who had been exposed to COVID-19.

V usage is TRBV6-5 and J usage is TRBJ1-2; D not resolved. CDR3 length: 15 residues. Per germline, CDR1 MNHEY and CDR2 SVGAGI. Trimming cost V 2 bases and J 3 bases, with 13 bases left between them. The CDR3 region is CASSYLGLEDYGYTF. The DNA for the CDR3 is TGTGCCAGCAGTTACCTCGGCCTAGAGGACTATGGCTACACCTTC.

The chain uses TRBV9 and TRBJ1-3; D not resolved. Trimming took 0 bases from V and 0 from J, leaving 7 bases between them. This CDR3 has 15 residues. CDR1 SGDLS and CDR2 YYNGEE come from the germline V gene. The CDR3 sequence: CASSVELSSGNTIYF. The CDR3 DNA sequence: TGTGCCAGCAGCGTAGAACTAAGCTCTGGAAACACCATATATTTT.

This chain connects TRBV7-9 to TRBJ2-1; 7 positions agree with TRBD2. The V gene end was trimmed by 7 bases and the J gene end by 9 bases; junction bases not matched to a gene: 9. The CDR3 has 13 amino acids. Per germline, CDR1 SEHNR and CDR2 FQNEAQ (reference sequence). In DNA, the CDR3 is TGTGCCAGCACGCAAGGGAGGGGTACTGAGCAGTTCTTC. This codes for CASTQGRGTEQFF.

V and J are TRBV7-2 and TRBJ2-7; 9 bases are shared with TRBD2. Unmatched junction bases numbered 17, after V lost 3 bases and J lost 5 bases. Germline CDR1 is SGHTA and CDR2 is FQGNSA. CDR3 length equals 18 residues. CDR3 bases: TGTGCCAGCAGCTTTTTAGCGGGGGCCGGAGGCCCGTGGCACGAGCAGTACTTC. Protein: CASSFLAGAGGPWHEQYF.

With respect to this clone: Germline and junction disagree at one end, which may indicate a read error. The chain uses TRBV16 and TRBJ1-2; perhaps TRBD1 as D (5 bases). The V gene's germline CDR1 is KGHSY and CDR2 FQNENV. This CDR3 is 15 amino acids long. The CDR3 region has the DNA TGTGCCAGCAGCCAGAATCTCGGGGACTCACCAGCCCACTTCTTC. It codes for CASSQNLGDSPAHFF.

This CDR3 is CASSQVVGEQYF. CDR3 coding DNA: TGTGCCAGCAGCCAAGTCGTCGGCGAGCAGTACTTC. V and J are TRBV3-1 (or the pseudogene TRBV3-2) and TRBJ2-7, with D unresolved. The CDR3 sequence is 12 residues long. The V gene lost 1 base and the J gene lost 6 bases, with 7 bases spanning the gap. Germline V CDR1 and CDR2: LGHDT, YNNKEL (reference sequence).

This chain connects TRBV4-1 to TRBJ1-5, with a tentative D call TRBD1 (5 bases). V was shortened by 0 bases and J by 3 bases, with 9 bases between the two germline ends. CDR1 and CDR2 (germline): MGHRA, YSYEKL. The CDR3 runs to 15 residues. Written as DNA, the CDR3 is TGCGCCAGCAGCCAAGAGCGGGGACTCAATCAGCCCCAGCATTTT. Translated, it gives CASSQERGLNQPQHF.

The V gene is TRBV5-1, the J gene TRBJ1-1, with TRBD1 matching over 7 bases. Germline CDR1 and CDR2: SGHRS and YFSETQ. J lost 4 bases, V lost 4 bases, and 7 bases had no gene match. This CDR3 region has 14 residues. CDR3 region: CASSADPGGTEAFF. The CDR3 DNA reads TGCGCCAGCAGCGCCGACCCAGGGGGCACTGAAGCTTTCTTT.

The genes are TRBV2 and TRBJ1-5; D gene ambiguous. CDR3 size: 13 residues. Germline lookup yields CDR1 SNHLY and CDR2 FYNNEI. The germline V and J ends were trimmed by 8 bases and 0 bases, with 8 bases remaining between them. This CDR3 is CASSYSSNQPQHF. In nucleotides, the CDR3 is TGTGCCAGCTCTTATAGTAGCAATCAGCCCCAGCATTTT.

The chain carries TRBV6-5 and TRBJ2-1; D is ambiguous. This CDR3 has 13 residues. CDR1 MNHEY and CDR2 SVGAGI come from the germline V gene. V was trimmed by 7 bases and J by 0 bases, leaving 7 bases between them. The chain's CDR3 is CASTLSSYNEQFF. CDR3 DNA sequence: TGTGCCAGCACCCTTAGCTCCTACAATGAGCAGTTCTTC.

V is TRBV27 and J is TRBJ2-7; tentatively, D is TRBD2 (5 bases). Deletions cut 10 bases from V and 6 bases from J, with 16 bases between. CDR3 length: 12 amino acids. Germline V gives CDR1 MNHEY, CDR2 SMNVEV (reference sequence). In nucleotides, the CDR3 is TGTGCCACACAGAAGGGAGCAAGCGAGCAGTACTTC. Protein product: CATQKGASEQYF.

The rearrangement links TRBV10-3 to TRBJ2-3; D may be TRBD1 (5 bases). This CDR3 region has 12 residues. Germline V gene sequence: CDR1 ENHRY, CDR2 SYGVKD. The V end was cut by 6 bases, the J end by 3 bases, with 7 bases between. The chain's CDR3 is CAISDSTDTQYF. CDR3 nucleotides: TGTGCCATCAGCGACAGTACAGATACGCAGTATTTT.

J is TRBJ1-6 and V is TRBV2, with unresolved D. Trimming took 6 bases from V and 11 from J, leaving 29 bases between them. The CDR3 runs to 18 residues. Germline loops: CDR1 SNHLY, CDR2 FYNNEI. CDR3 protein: CASSVTTGQYPAGTPLHF. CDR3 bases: TGTGCCAGCAGCGTAACCACTGGGCAGTACCCCGCCGGGACACCCCTCCACTTT.